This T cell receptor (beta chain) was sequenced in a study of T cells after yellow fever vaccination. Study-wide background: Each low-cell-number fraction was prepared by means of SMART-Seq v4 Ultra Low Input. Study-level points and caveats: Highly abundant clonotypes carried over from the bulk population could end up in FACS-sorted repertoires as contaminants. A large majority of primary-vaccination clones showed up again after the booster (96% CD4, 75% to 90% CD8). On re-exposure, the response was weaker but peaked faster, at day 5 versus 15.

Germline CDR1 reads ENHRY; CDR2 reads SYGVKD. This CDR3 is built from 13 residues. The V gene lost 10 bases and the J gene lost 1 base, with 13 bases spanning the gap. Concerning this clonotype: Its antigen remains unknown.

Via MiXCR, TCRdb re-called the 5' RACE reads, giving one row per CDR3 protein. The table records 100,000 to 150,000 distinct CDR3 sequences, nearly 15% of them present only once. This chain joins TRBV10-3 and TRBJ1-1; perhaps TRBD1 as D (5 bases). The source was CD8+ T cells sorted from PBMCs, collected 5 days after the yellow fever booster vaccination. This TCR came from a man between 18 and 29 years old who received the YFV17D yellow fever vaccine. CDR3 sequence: CASNTQENTEAFF. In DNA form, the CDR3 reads TGTGCCAGTAACACACAGGAGAACACTGAAGCTTTCTTT.